These 22 T cell receptor beta chains originate from one sample sequenced in a study of CD8+ T cells in alopecia areata. Extracted from the samples, RNA was reverse transcribed into cDNA to serve as the sequencing template. Using immunoSEQ multiplex PCR, the repertoire was profiled, and TCRdb retains in-frame clones only, with some absent. This sample includes more than 250,000 clones with no singletons; its ten biggest clones take up about 1.2%. Cutaneous lymph nodes were pooled and cells sorted by CD4, CD8alpha, NKG2D, NKG2ACE and more. The sample taken for sequencing was CD4+ T cells sorted from a lymph node. The receptors stem from a C3H/HeJ mouse with alopecia areata. The mice in this strain carry MHC haplotype H2-k.

For this clone: All gene names here are mouse names. CDR3 loop: CASSPGTGGPLTSAETLYF. CDR3 bases read: TGTGCCAGCAGTCCCGGGACTGGGGGGCCCCTAACTAGTGCAGAA. V usage is TRBV13-3 and J usage is TRBJ2-3; 12 nucleotides line up with TRBD2. The read gets to within 4 residues of the CDR3 end, and the germline J gene fills in the rest. CDR3 length equals 19 residues. The germline V gene has CDR1 NNHDY and CDR2 SYVADS. Trimming at V came to 4 bases and at J to 0 bases, leaving 12 bases not matched to a gene.

On this clone itself: Gene names and germline refer to mouse. The CDR3 goes on 4 residues after the read ends, and that part is filled in from the germline J gene. Other DNA sequences in the same sample also yield this CDR3. J is TRBJ1-2 and V is TRBV13-2; D is possibly TRBD1 (6 bases). The CDR3 covers 12 residues. Germline V gene sequence: CDR1 NNHNN, CDR2 SYGAGS (reference sequence). The ends were cut back, 5 bases at V and 1 base at J, with 6 bases in the middle. CDR3 bases read: TGTGCCAGCGGACAGGGAAACTCC. This sequence encodes CASGQGNS. The whole CDR3 reads CASGQGNSDYTF.

Many counts were recorded for this clone. Germline and genes: mouse. This specimen includes other DNA sequences encoding the same CDR3. CDR3 region: CASSDWGGNQDTQYF. The sequenced part of the CDR3 DNA is TGTGCCAGCAGTGATTGGGGGGGTAACCAAGAC. The rearrangement uses TRBV13-1 and TRBJ2-5; 8 bases line up with TRBD2. With the read ending 4 residues before the CDR3 end, the germline J gene is used to fill in that end. The CDR3 covers 15 residues. V lost 1 base, J lost 0 bases, and 1 base stayed unmatched. The germline V gene has CDR1 NSHNY and CDR2 SYGAGN.

There are a few counts of this clone. Gene names denote mouse genes. The observed sequence ends 4 residues before the CDR3 terminus, with the missing tail filled in from the germline J gene. Other DNA sequences in the same sample also yield this CDR3. The chain employs TRBV19 and TRBJ2-1, with 10 bases identical to TRBD2. V was pared by 3 bases and J by 6 bases, with 3 bases of the junction left unmatched. Germline lookup yields CDR1 FNHDT and CDR2 SITEND (reference sequence). This CDR3 has 14 residues. CDR3 protein: CASSTGGALAEQFF. CDR3 bases read: TGTGCCAGCAGTACTGGGGGGGCGCTTGCT.

This clone was seen many times. Mouse gene names apply. The read finishes 4 residues shy of the CDR3 end, and the germline J gene is used to complete it. V gene TRBV17 combines with J gene TRBJ2-3; a possible D gene is TRBD2 (7 bases). The V end lost 2 bases, the J end lost 1 base, and 13 bases lay between the germline ends. Germline loops: CDR1 MNHDT, CDR2 YYDKIL. This CDR3 is 16 amino acids long. The CDR3 protein is CASSRLGARGAETLYF. The DNA read from the CDR3 is TGTGCTAGCAGTAGACTGGGGGCGAGGGGTGCAGAA.

The sample holds a few counts of this clone. Genes here carry mouse names. Read data end 4 residues before the CDR3 end; the end is taken from the germline J gene. The chain recombines TRBV13-1 with TRBJ2-4; D possibly corresponds to TRBD2 (6 bases). V gave up 3 bases and J gave up 0 bases, with 14 bases separating them. From germline, CDR1 is NSHNY and CDR2 SYGAGN. This CDR3 has 16 residues. The sequenced CDR3 bases are TGTGCCAGCAGTGCTGGGCTGGGGCGTAGTCAAAAC. It is translated as CASSAGLGRSQN. From start to end, the CDR3 is CASSAGLGRSQNTLYF.

This clone was counted between two and nine times. The genes and germline here are from mouse. The missing CDR3 end, 3 residues past where the read stops, is filled in from the germline J gene. The chain has TRBV19 and TRBJ1-6; unclear D gene. TRBJ1-6 is designated an ORF whose function remains uncertain. Germline V gene lookup returns CDR1 FNHDT and CDR2 SITEND (reference sequence). CDR3 size: 14 residues. V lost 3 bases and J lost 2, with 6 bases in between. The part of the CDR3 DNA that was read is TGTGCCAGCAGTAGACATACCTATAATTCGCCC. Translating it yields CASSRHTYNSP. The full CDR3 protein reads CASSRHTYNSPLYF.

This clone showed up just a few times. Gene names and germline match the mouse. The sequence runs out 4 residues before the end of the CDR3; the remainder is reconstructed from the germline J gene. The chain links TRBV19 to TRBJ2-7, with TRBD1 matching 10 bases. Germline-derived CDR1 and CDR2 are FNHDT and SITEND (reference sequence). The CDR3 spans 14 residues. With 4 bases clipped from V and 3 bases from J, the junction kept 4 bases outside the gene matches. The CDR3 is CASSARDRGYEQYF. The part of the CDR3 DNA that was read is TGTGCCAGCAGTGCTAGGGACAGGGGCTAT.

In this sample, this clone turned up a few times. Gene labels here are mouse ones. The read gets to within 4 residues of the CDR3 end, and the germline J gene fills in the rest. J is TRBJ2-3 and V is TRBV1; tentative D call: TRBD1 (5 bases). Germline V gives CDR1 NSQYPW, CDR2 LRSPGD (reference sequence). V gave up 1 base and J gave up 0 bases, with 11 bases separating them. The CDR3 runs 16 residues. The CDR3 is CTCSAARTTSAETLYF. The part of the CDR3 DNA that was read is TGCACCTGCAGTGCAGCTCGGACAACTAGTGCAGAA.

This clone was seen a few times. Any gene name here is a mouse gene name. Read data end 4 residues before the CDR3 end; the end is taken from the germline J gene. The gene calls are TRBV1 and TRBJ2-1; 7 bases fit TRBD1. The CDR3 has 15 residues. Trimming at V came to 1 base and at J to 5 bases, leaving 5 bases not matched to a gene. Germline CDR1 is NSQYPW and CDR2 is LRSPGD (reference sequence). The CDR3 region is CTCSAAQGLDAEQFF. The DNA read from the CDR3 is TGCACCTGCAGTGCAGCACAGGGGCTGGATGCT.

This clone was counted between two and nine times. The germline and genes are mouse ones. The CDR3 is cut off 4 residues early in the read; its end comes from the germline J gene. The same CDR3 also results from other DNA sequences found in this sample. This rearrangement joins TRBV1 to TRBJ1-2; maybe TRBD1 (6 bases). Trimming cost V 0 bases and J 0 bases, with 8 bases left between them. The germline CDR1 and CDR2 sequences are NSQYPW and LRSPGD (reference sequence). CDR3 length equals 15 residues. The covered CDR3 bases are TGCACCTGCAGTGCAGATCAGGGGCCAAACTCC. Translation: CTCSADQGPNS. In full, the CDR3 reads CTCSADQGPNSDYTF.

This clone was seen more than once but under ten times. Gene names denote mouse genes. With the read ending 4 residues before the CDR3 end, the germline J gene is used to fill in that end. The J gene is TRBJ2-2, the V gene TRBV1; 8 bases match TRBD2. V lost 0 bases and J lost 4; bases outside the gene matches: 7. Germline CDR1 NSQYPW, CDR2 LRSPGD (reference sequence). This CDR3 comprises 17 residues. The covered CDR3 bases are TGCACCTGCAGTGCAGAAGGACTGGGAAGAGGCACCGGG. As protein: CTCSAEGLGRGTG. The full CDR3 is CTCSAEGLGRGTGQLYF.

With regard to this clone: Gene names refer to mouse genes. The CDR3 end falls 4 residues outside the read, so it is completed with the germline J gene. The rearrangement uses TRBV13-1 and TRBJ2-3; the match to TRBD1 covers 7 bases. Germline CDR1 is NSHNY and CDR2 is SYGAGN. The CDR3 sequence is 15 residues long. Germline trimming cut 5 bases from V and 0 bases from J; bases unmatched to any gene: 6. The CDR3 protein is CASSVDRVSAETLYF. The CDR3 bases that were read are TGTGCCAGCAGCGTCGACAGGGTTAGTGCAGAA.

For this clone: The germline and genes are mouse ones. Read data end 4 residues before the CDR3 end; the end is taken from the germline J gene. The sample carries other DNA sequences with the same CDR3. V and J are TRBV19 and TRBJ2-5; tentatively, D is TRBD1 (6 bases). Trimming shortened V by 3 bases and J by 3 bases, and 8 bases separated the two germline ends. Germline CDR1 and CDR2: FNHDT and SITEND (reference sequence). This CDR3 spans 13 amino acids. The CDR3 sequence is CASSRGQQDTQYF. The sequenced part of the CDR3 DNA is TGTGCCAGCAGTAGGGGACAACAAGAC. The full variable domain, with the rest looked up from reference TRBV19 and TRBJ2-5, is GGIITQTPKFLIGQEGQKLTLKCQQNFNHDTMYWYRQDSGKGLRLIYYSITENDLQKGDLSEGYDASREKKSSFSLTVTSAQKNEMAVFLCASSRGQQDTQYFGPGTRLLVL.

This clone has more than one count but fewer than ten. Gene names follow the mouse nomenclature. The read is 4 residues too short to cover the CDR3 end, so that end is filled in from the germline J gene. Other nucleotide sequences from this sample produce the same CDR3. The V and J genes are TRBV13-3 and TRBJ2-7; tentatively, D is TRBD2 (7 bases). The length of the CDR3 is 14 residues. Germline-derived CDR1 and CDR2 are NNHDY and SYVADS. Deletions cut 1 base from V and 3 bases from J, with 11 bases between. The CDR3: CASSDLGGGYEQYF. CDR3 DNA (partial): TGTGCCAGCAGTGATTTGGGGGGCGGCTAT.

This clone turned up a few times. Here the gene names and germline are mouse. The read terminates 4 residues ahead of where the CDR3 ends, so the germline J gene completes it. The sample contains more than one DNA sequence encoding this CDR3. The chain uses TRBV19 and TRBJ2-3; perhaps TRBD1 as D (6 bases). Trimming pared 0 bases from V and 0 bases from J, leaving 8 bases between. The CDR3 spans 15 residues. Germline values: CDR1 FNHDT, CDR2 SITEND (reference sequence). The chain's CDR3 is CASSIDRASAETLYF. The CDR3 DNA, read in part, is TGTGCCAGCAGTATAGACAGGGCTAGTGCAGAA. Using reference TRBV19 and TRBJ2-3 for the parts outside the CDR3, the full variable domain is GGIITQTPKFLIGQEGQKLTLKCQQNFNHDTMYWYRQDSGKGLRLIYYSITENDLQKGDLSEGYDASREKKSSFSLTVTSAQKNEMAVFLCASSIDRASAETLYFGSGTRLTVL.

This clone was detected only a few times. Any gene name here is a mouse gene name. The read stops 4 residues short of the end of the CDR3; the missing end is completed from the germline J gene. This CDR3 is also generated by other DNA sequences in the sample. V and J are TRBV19 and TRBJ2-2; TRBD1 aligns across 8 bases. J lost 4 bases, V lost 3 bases, and 2 bases had no gene match. CDR3 length: 14 residues. Germline CDR1 reads FNHDT; CDR2 reads SITEND (reference sequence). The CDR3 spells CASSKTGVTGQLYF. The DNA read from the CDR3 is TGTGCCAGCAGTAAGACAGGGGTCACCGGG.

A word on this clone: Gene labels here are mouse ones. The sample has other DNA sequences that encode this CDR3 too. CDR3 residues: CTCSAGGADTGQLYF. The CDR3 bases that were read are TGCACCTGCAGTGCAGGGGGGGCCGACACCGGG. This chain uses TRBV1 with TRBJ2-2; D perhaps matches TRBD2 (7 bases). The read ends 4 residues early relative to the CDR3; the germline J gene fills the gap. V lost 1 base, J lost 3 bases, and 9 bases lay in between. The CDR3 loop spans 15 amino acids. The germline V gene encodes CDR1 NSQYPW and CDR2 LRSPGD (reference sequence). Filled out from reference TRBV1 and TRBJ2-2, the complete variable domain reads VTLLEQNPRWRLVPRGQAVNLRCILKNSQYPWMSWYQQDLQKQLQWLFTLRSPGDKEVKSLPGADYLATRVTDTELRLQVANMSQGRTLYCTCSAGGADTGQLYFGEGSKLTVL.

Of note for this clone: Gene names are mouse gene names. The CDR3 is cut off 4 residues early in the read; its end comes from the germline J gene. The rearrangement links TRBV13-1 to TRBJ2-5; 10 bases fit TRBD1. Germline CDR1 is NSHNY and CDR2 is SYGAGN. This CDR3 has 14 amino acids. The CDR3 DNA, read in part, is TGTGCCAGCAGACCGGGACAGGGGAAGGAC. Residues: CASRPGQGKD. The complete CDR3 sequence is CASRPGQGKDTQYF.

In regard to this clone: Germline and genes: mouse. Sequencing ends 4 residues short of the CDR3 end; the germline J gene provides the rest. Other DNA sequences in this sample translate to the same CDR3. V and J are TRBV17 and TRBJ2-5; 7 positions agree with TRBD2. Per germline, CDR1 MNHDT and CDR2 YYDKIL. The CDR3 length is 15 residues. The CDR3 reads CASSRDRGGEDTQYF. Partial CDR3 DNA: TGTGCTAGCAGTAGAGATCGGGGGGGAGAAGAC.

This clone was seen a handful of times. Mouse gene names apply. The CDR3 is cut off 4 residues early in the read; its end comes from the germline J gene. The sample holds other DNA sequences that translate to the same CDR3. This sequence joins TRBV29 and TRBJ1-2; 8 nucleotides line up with TRBD1. This CDR3 region has 14 residues. Germline V gene sequence: CDR1 MSHET, CDR2 SYDVDS. Losses at the gene ends were 4 bases for V and 4 bases for J; bases not matched to a gene: 5. The CDR3 loop is CASSSGGAGSDYTF. The part of the CDR3 DNA that was read is TGTGCTAGCAGTTCAGGGGGCGCTGGCTCC.

There are a few counts of this clone. Here the gene names and germline are mouse. With the read ending 4 residues before the CDR3 end, the germline J gene is used to fill in that end. V usage is TRBV13-3 and J usage is TRBJ1-1; 11 bases are shared with TRBD1. The germline V gene has CDR1 NNHDY and CDR2 SYVADS. The CDR3 sequence is 14 residues long. This chain's CDR3 is CASSDAGQGGEVFF. The DNA read from the CDR3 is TGTGCCAGCAGTGATGCGGGACAGGGGGGA.